Listed below are T cell receptor beta chains from one sample, sequenced in a study of blood T cell repertoires in COVID-19. Produced via immunoSEQ multiplex PCR; TCRdb's table is partial and in-frame only. The table has roughly 250,000 clones, approximately 90% seen once. Sequences were obtained from PBMCs or T cells enriched from blood (not recorded which). The source of these receptors is a woman under 30 who had recovered from COVID-19. Both conserved end residues are part of each CDR3. Fields, in order: CDR3 DNA, CDR3 protein, D gene, V gene, J gene, CDR3 length, clone size. D genes are given only for firm matches. Size tells how often a clone was seen (once, few, many) or the class of an expanded clone, and some rows leave it out.

cdr3_nt: TGTGCCAGCAGCTTAGTAGCGGGAGAGGGGCCTCGCAACACCTTC; cdr3_aa: CASSLVAGEGPRNTF; d_call: .; v_call: TRBV7-2; j_call: TRBJ1-2; cdr3_length: 15; clone_size: once
cdr3_nt: TGTGCCAGCAGCTTGCATCCCGGTGCAGGGCACTACGAGCAGTACTTC; cdr3_aa: CASSLHPGAGHYEQYF; d_call: .; v_call: TRBV5-5; j_call: TRBJ2-7; cdr3_length: 16; clone_size: .
cdr3_nt: TGTGCCAGCTCACCACGGCAGGGTCTTACCAACGAGCAGTACTTC; cdr3_aa: CASSPRQGLTNEQYF; d_call: .; v_call: TRBV18; j_call: TRBJ2-7; cdr3_length: 15; clone_size: .
cdr3_nt: TGTGCCAGCAGCTTTGCGCGAGACACTGAAGCTTTCTTT; cdr3_aa: CASSFARDTEAFF; d_call: .; v_call: TRBV5-5; j_call: TRBJ1-1; cdr3_length: 13; clone_size: .
cdr3_nt: TGTGCCAGCTCACCAATGGGGTCAGGAGGGTATGGCTACACCTTC; cdr3_aa: CASSPMGSGGYGYTF; d_call: .; v_call: TRBV18; j_call: TRBJ1-2; cdr3_length: 15; clone_size: .
cdr3_nt: TGTGCCAGCAGCCAGGGGGACAGACATCAGCCCCAGCATTTT; cdr3_aa: CASSQGDRHQPQHF; d_call: TRBD1; v_call: TRBV3-1/TRBV3-2; j_call: TRBJ1-5; cdr3_length: 14; clone_size: once
cdr3_nt: TGTGCCAGCAGCCAAAACAGGGTTAATTCACCCCTCCACTTT; cdr3_aa: CASSQNRVNSPLHF; d_call: .; v_call: TRBV11-3; j_call: TRBJ1-6; cdr3_length: 14; clone_size: .
cdr3_nt: TGTGCCAGCAGCGGAGGACTAGCGGGATTTTATACGCAGTATTTT; cdr3_aa: CASSGGLAGFYTQYF; d_call: TRBD2; v_call: TRBV9; j_call: TRBJ2-3; cdr3_length: 15; clone_size: .
cdr3_nt: TGTGCCAGCAGCCAGGGGGCTTTAAACATTCAGTACTTC; cdr3_aa: CASSQGALNIQYF; d_call: TRBD1; v_call: TRBV11-2; j_call: TRBJ2-4; cdr3_length: 13; clone_size: .
cdr3_nt: TGTGCCAGCAGCATAGGGACAGGAGGCAATCAGCCCCAGCATTTT; cdr3_aa: CASSIGTGGNQPQHF; d_call: TRBD1; v_call: TRBV5-6; j_call: TRBJ1-5; cdr3_length: 15; clone_size: .
cdr3_nt: TGTGCCAGCAGCCTAAGGGGAGGGGAGACCCAGTACTTC; cdr3_aa: CASSLRGGETQYF; d_call: TRBD2; v_call: TRBV7-2; j_call: TRBJ2-5; cdr3_length: 13; clone_size: .
cdr3_nt: TGTGCCAGCAGCCGGGGGGGGACTGGGGCCAACGTCCTGACTTTC; cdr3_aa: CASSRGGTGANVLTF; d_call: TRBD2; v_call: TRBV6-2/TRBV6-3; j_call: TRBJ2-6; cdr3_length: 15; clone_size: .
cdr3_nt: TGTGCCAGCAGCGTAGGGGACAGGGCCCTGGTAGCCCTCCACTTT; cdr3_aa: CASSVGDRALVALHF; d_call: TRBD1; v_call: TRBV9; j_call: TRBJ1-6; cdr3_length: 15; clone_size: .
cdr3_nt: TGTGCCACCAGCGATGTCGGGGGTAGTAAAGGAGCTTTCTTT; cdr3_aa: CATSDVGGSKGAFF; d_call: .; v_call: TRBV15; j_call: TRBJ1-1; cdr3_length: 14; clone_size: .
cdr3_nt: TGTGCCAGCAGCCAAAGTGGAGCAAATGAGCAGTTCTTC; cdr3_aa: CASSQSGANEQFF; d_call: .; v_call: TRBV3-1/TRBV3-2; j_call: TRBJ2-1; cdr3_length: 13; clone_size: few
cdr3_nt: TGTGCCAGCAGGGGCTTCATCCTGACTTTC; cdr3_aa: CASRGFILTF; d_call: .; v_call: TRBV2; j_call: TRBJ2-6; cdr3_length: 10; clone_size: once
cdr3_nt: TGTGCCAGCAGCTTAACGGTGACTAGCGAGGCGTATTTT; cdr3_aa: CASSLTVTSEAYF; d_call: TRBD2; v_call: TRBV7-3; j_call: TRBJ2-3; cdr3_length: 13; clone_size: .
cdr3_nt: TGTGCCAGCAGCGTGGGAGGTCAGCCCCAGCATTTT; cdr3_aa: CASSVGGQPQHF; d_call: .; v_call: TRBV28; j_call: TRBJ1-5; cdr3_length: 12; clone_size: .
cdr3_nt: TGTGCCAGCAGCTGGATTGGACAGGGCAACAATGAGCAGTTCTTC; cdr3_aa: CASSWIGQGNNEQFF; d_call: TRBD1; v_call: TRBV5-4; j_call: TRBJ2-1; cdr3_length: 15; clone_size: .
cdr3_nt: TGCGCCAGCAGCTTGGGACAGGAGTACAATGAGCAGTTCTTC; cdr3_aa: CASSLGQEYNEQFF; d_call: .; v_call: TRBV5-1; j_call: TRBJ2-1; cdr3_length: 14; clone_size: .